This TCR beta chain appears in the sequencing data of a study of blood T cell repertoires in COVID-19 (dated by TCRdb to the early 2020s). Looking at the study overall: Samples from collaborators originated in the United States, Italy and Spain and spanned both the acute and convalescent phases of COVID-19. Sample metadata almost always included a de-identified subject ID, COVID-19 status, age in years and sex. The samples were drawn from the first 160 participants of the ongoing ImmuneRACE study and from 1,254 subjects provided by 6 global collaborators. Where available, HLA class I and class II types were obtained from metadata supplied by the sample provider rather than from assay-based typing. A freely available public database, intended as a resource for researchers studying the immune response to SARS-CoV-2, is where the repertoires were released. The material from the prospective study consisted of cDNA or gDNA derived from T cells, B-cell-depleted T cells, or PBMCs. Subjects who had been exposed to COVID-19, were actively infected with it, or had recovered from it provided the deeply sampled blood TCRbeta repertoires that made up the dataset.

The immunoSEQ Assay, a bias-controlled multiplex PCR, was used to amplify TCRbeta CDR3 regions from genomic DNA. The source study handled its data this way. Nucleated cell counts per sample were estimated from amplification of reference gene primers within the assay. Sequence reads were collapsed and filtered to measure the absolute abundance of every unique TCRbeta CDR3 rearrangement. For each sample, productive Simpson clonality was calculated as the square root of Simpson's diversity index over productive rearrangements. In TCRdb, the immuneACCESS table is reduced to in-frame sequences with V and J assigned. These tables do not hold every clone; where another copy was compared, an unresolved V gene accounts for under half, and the others remain unexplained. D and trimming were read from the DNA, whereas the V and J calls and clone size are those reported in that table. This sample is represented by roughly 180,000 clones; more than 75% of them were singletons. Clones ranked in the top ten supply 5% to 6% of the sample.

Comments on this clone: This clone's antigen is unknown. No base quality information exists; no much larger clone differs at one position.

The CDR3, from cysteine to phenylalanine, totals 14 residues. The kept DNA is CDR3 alone, 42 bases in frame from the first base. V sheds 0 bases and J sheds 2 bases, leaving 8 bases between their ends. The germline V gene encodes CDR1 SGHNT and CDR2 YYREEE (reference sequence). In Seattle, one collaborating source enrolled patients while the infection was active and tracked those patients longitudinally over the course of disease. The collaborating institutions used their own protocols to collect whole blood in K2EDTA tubes. For TCRbeta analysis, collaborator samples were shipped as frozen whole blood, as isolated PBMCs, or as DNA extracted from either sample type. General conclusions and limits of the study: The amount of clinical and demographic metadata varied by source and participant and was provided uncurated.

The receptor chain draws on TRBV5-4 and TRBJ1-2, with the D gene not confidently named. Sequences were obtained from peripheral blood. The receptor was derived from a woman aged 45 to 65 with COVID-19, enrolled during active disease. The bases are TGTGCCAGCAGCTTGGCGTCAGTAAACTATGGCTACACCTTC. Translated, this gives CASSLASVNYGYTF.